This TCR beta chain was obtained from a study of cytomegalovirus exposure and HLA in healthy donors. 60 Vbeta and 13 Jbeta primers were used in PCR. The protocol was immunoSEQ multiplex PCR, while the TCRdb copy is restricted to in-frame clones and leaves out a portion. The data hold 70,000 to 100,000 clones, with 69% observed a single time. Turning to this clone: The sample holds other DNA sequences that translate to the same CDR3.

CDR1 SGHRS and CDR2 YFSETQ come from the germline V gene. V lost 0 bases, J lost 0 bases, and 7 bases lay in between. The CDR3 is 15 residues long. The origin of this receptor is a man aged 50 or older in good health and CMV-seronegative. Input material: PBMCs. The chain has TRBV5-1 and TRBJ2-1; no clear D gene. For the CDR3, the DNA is TGCGCCAGCAGCTTGGACTCGAGCTCCTACAATGAGCAGTTCTTC. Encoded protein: CASSLDSSSYNEQFF.